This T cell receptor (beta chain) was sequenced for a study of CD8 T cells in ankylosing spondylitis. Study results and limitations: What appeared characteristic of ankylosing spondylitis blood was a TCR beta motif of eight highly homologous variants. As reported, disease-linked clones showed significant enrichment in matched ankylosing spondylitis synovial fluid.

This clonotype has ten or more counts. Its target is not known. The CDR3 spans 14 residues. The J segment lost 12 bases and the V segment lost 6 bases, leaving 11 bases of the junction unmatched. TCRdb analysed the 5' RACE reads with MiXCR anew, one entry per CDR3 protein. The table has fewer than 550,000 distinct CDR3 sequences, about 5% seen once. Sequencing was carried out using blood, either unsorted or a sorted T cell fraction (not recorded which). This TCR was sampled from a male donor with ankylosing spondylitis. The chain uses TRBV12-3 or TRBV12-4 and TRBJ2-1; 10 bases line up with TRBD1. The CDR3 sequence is CASRRQGARFGQFF. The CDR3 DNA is TGTGCCAGCAGGCGACAGGGGGCTCGGTTTGGGCAGTTCTTC.